This TCR beta chain emerged from a study of PD-1 blockade in classical Hodgkin lymphoma. A remark on this clone: Its matching antigen is unknown.

Each patient experienced a relapse that followed autologous stem cell transplantation, and brentuximab vedotin exposure varied. Clones were sequenced by immunoSEQ multiplex PCR, and TCRdb holds only the in-frame ones, with some missing. There are approximately 100,000 clones in the sample; about 89% occur only once, and more than 6.5% lies in the top ten. General study findings and limits: CD4+ TCR diversity, unlike CD8+, rose significantly by C4D1. It was reported that newly diagnosed patients had less baseline TCR diversity than healthy donors. Patients who began taking nivolumab under 1 year after ASCT were left out. Patients who responded completely had about the same baseline diversity as newly diagnosed patients.

The CDR3 sequence is 15 residues long. Germline CDR1 and CDR2: SGHTA and FQGNSA. Unmatched junction bases numbered 7, after V lost 8 bases and J lost 2 bases. This material consisted of peripheral blood mononuclear cells (PBMCs), taken before the second cycle of nivolumab. The clonotype comes from a human donor with classical Hodgkin lymphoma. The V and J genes are TRBV7-2 and TRBJ2-1, with TRBD1 matching over 9 bases. The CDR3 spells CASESRQGAYNEQFF. For the CDR3, the DNA is TGTGCCAGCGAATCCCGACAGGGGGCCTACAATGAGCAGTTCTTC.